The clone carrying this TCR beta chain was detected a few times. J was trimmed by 3 bases and V by 1 base; bases with no gene match: 5. The CDR3 loop spans 16 amino acids. The V gene's germline CDR1 is SEHNR and CDR2 FQNEAQ (reference sequence). This record belongs to a study of blood T cell repertoires in COVID-19. TCRdb's copy holds only in-frame clones and misses some; the assay was immunoSEQ multiplex PCR. The sample holds a few hundred thousand clones, roughly 90% seen once. The study drew participants aged about 18 to 95 years from around 24 US areas. Participant reports of clinical history set cohort assignment. For recovered donors of Cohort 3, there were two negative PCRs, clearance, or symptom resolution.

The V and J genes are TRBV7-9 and TRBJ2-7; TRBD2 agrees at 11 bases. This clonotype was sampled from a woman aged 25 to 39 who had recovered from COVID-19. Material: PBMCs or T cells enriched from blood (not recorded which). CDR3 residues: CASSLVSGTSGYEQYF. In nucleotides, the CDR3 is TGTGCCAGCAGCTTAGTCTCCGGGACTAGCGGCTACGAGCAGTACTTC.